This entry describes one T cell receptor beta chain. The antigen is undetermined. These data come from a study of memory CD4+ T cells and cytomegalovirus serostatus. The overall study: Of the healthy Belgian adults, fewer than 10 were CMV seropositive and about 24 seronegative. Study-wide findings and caveats: Suggested: most of the CMV-linked TCR signature lies in CD4+ memory cells. Median bootstrapped AUC for CMV status was about 0.96 originally, approximately 0.93 US-trained.

The assay was immunoSEQ multiplex PCR, and TCRdb's table has in-frame clones only and misses some. The table records around 40,000 clones, roughly 83% of them present only once. This CDR3 is built from 16 residues. The germline V gene has CDR1 SGHVS and CDR2 FQNEAQ. V lost 5 bases, J lost 4 bases, and 8 bases stayed unmatched. The sort gate was single viable CD3+CD4+CD8-CD45RO+ cells for memory CD4+ T cells. Positive selection with CD4 microbeads enriched total CD4+ T cells. Sequencing was carried out using memory CD4+ T cells from blood. The chain uses TRBV7-8 and TRBJ1-5; 10 bases map to TRBD1. The source is an adult in good health and CMV-seronegative. This CDR3 is CASSRSPGQGNQPQHF. In DNA form, the CDR3 reads TGTGCCAGCAGCCGCTCCCCGGGACAGGGGAATCAGCCCCAGCATTTT.